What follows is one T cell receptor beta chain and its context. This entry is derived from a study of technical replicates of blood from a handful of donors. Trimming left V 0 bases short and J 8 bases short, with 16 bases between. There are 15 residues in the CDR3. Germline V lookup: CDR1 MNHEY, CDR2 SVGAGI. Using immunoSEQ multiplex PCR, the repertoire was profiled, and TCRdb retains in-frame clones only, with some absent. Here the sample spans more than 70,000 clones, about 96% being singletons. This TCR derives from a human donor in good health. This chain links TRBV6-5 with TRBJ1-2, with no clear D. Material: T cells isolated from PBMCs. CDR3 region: CASSYSHSLWEGYTF. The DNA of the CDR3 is TGTGCCAGCAGTTACTCCCACAGCCTCTGGGAGGGCTACACCTTC.